This entry lists 10 T cell receptor beta chains sequenced from one sample in a study of OX40 agonist ivuxolimab in advanced cancers. Data came from immunoSEQ multiplex PCR; TCRdb stores just in-frame clones and leaves some out. The data hold roughly 40,000 clones, with around 93% observed a single time. The source material was CD4+ or CD8+ T cells sorted from blood, sampled in a trial of the OX40 agonist ivuxolimab. These TCRs come from an adult with an advanced solid tumor such as melanoma, head and neck, liver or kidney cancer.

The V and J genes are TRBV7-9 and TRBJ2-3; the match to TRBD2 covers 8 bases. The CDR3 has 18 amino acids. Losses at the gene ends were 8 bases for V and 4 bases for J; bases not matched to a gene: 20. CDR1 and CDR2 from the germline V gene are SEHNR and FQNEAQ (reference sequence). CDR3 amino acids: CASSETLGGLAGPDTQYF. The CDR3 DNA reads as TGTGCCAGCTCCGAGACCCTTGGTGGACTAGCAGGACCAGATACGCAGTATTTT.

This clone was counted a single time. J is TRBJ2-7 and V is TRBV19; D possibly corresponds to TRBD2 (6 bases). Germline V lookup: CDR1 LNHDA, CDR2 SQIVND (reference sequence). V gave up 1 base and J gave up 5 bases, with 12 bases separating them. The CDR3 consists of 14 residues. The CDR3 region is CASSIARGSNEQYF. The CDR3 DNA sequence: TGTGCCAGTAGTATAGCGCGGGGTTCGAACGAGCAGTACTTC.

The chain joins TRBV6-1 to TRBJ2-5; D gene unclear. CDR1 is MNHNS, CDR2 SASEGT, per germline. This CDR3 region has 12 residues. Trimming stripped 10 bases from V and 2 bases from J, with 11 bases between. The CDR3 bases are TGTGCCACCCAGACCGTACAAGAGACCCAGTACTTC. Its translation: CATQTVQETQYF.

The chain joins TRBV7-8 to TRBJ1-1; D call uncertain. CDR1 and CDR2 (germline): SGHVS, FQNEAQ. Trimming took 1 base from V and 6 from J, leaving 9 bases between them. The CDR3 spans 13 residues. DNA for the CDR3: TGTGCCAGCAGCTTAGTTTTGGGAGCTGAAGCTTTCTTT. Encoded protein: CASSLVLGAEAFF.

The chain uses TRBV5-1 and TRBJ2-1, with D uncertain. The CDR3 covers 16 residues. The germline V and J ends were trimmed by 1 base and 9 bases, with 20 bases remaining between them. CDR1 and CDR2 (germline): SGHRS, YFSETQ. In DNA, the CDR3 is TGCGCCAGCAGCTTGTTACGAGACGGAGCCCAAAGTGAGCAGTTCTTC. It codes for CASSLLRDGAQSEQFF.

Only one count was recorded for this clone. J is TRBJ2-7 and V is TRBV18; D is possibly TRBD2 (5 bases). CDR3 length: 13 amino acids. Trimming removed 3 bases at V and 5 bases at J, with 11 bases between. Germline V gene lookup returns CDR1 KGHSH and CDR2 LQKENI. The CDR3 nucleotides are TGTGCCAGCTCACCGAGGGTCGGGGACGAGCAGTACTTC. Its protein is CASSPRVGDEQYF.

The chain joins TRBV9 to TRBJ1-1; weak D call: TRBD1 (6 bases). Trimming cost V 1 base and J 2 bases, with 9 bases left between them. The CDR3 contains 14 residues. Per the germline V gene, CDR1 is SGDLS and CDR2 is YYNGEE. The CDR3 loop is CASSVQGRNTEAFF. The CDR3 nucleotides are TGTGCCAGCAGCGTACAGGGGAGAAACACTGAAGCTTTCTTT.

The CDR3: CASSLGQGKRVYEQYF. DNA for the CDR3: TGTGCCAGCAGCTTGGGACAGGGAAAAAGGGTCTACGAGCAGTACTTC. The chain carries TRBV5-6 and TRBJ2-7; TRBD1 matches at 7 bases. Unmatched junction bases numbered 9, after V lost 0 bases and J lost 3 bases. The CDR3 is made up of 16 amino acids. The germline V gene encodes CDR1 SGHDT and CDR2 YYEEEE.

This clone was recorded once. J is TRBJ2-5 and V is TRBV6-5; a weak D match, TRBD2 (6 bases). V lost 2 bases and J lost 4, with 11 bases in between. The CDR3 covers 14 residues. Germline V CDR1 and CDR2: MNHEY, SVGAGI. CDR3 coding DNA: TGTGCCAGCAGTTACACGGGAGAGTTAGAGACCCAGTACTTC. It codes for CASSYTGELETQYF.

V gene TRBV9 combines with J gene TRBJ2-3; maybe TRBD1 (5 bases). Per germline, CDR1 SGDLS and CDR2 YYNGEE. Trimming shortened V by 7 bases and J by 0 bases, and 12 bases separated the two germline ends. This CDR3 region has 14 residues. CDR3 coding DNA: TGTGCCAGCCAACAGGATACTAGCACAGATACGCAGTATTTT. Translated: CASQQDTSTDTQYF.